Below, one TCR beta chain is given with its context. This clone was observed a single time. The antigen this receptor binds is unknown. Base qualities are not recorded, but no much larger clone differs from it by a single base. This entry belongs to a study of cytomegalovirus exposure and HLA in healthy donors (dated by TCRdb to the late 2010s). For context, the study as a whole: According to a later analysis, one platform produced both the 110 or so validation repertoires and the 666 repertoires of the first cohort. Along with the approximately 620-subject first cohort, a separate validation cohort of roughly 110 different subjects was used. The study combined high-throughput TCR immunosequencing, statistical association of individual TCRs with disease status, and machine learning to predict cytomegalovirus infection status. The study was designed to test whether signatures of past pathogen exposure could be identified by cataloging public T cell receptors. Study-wide findings and limitations: Of the cluster scores, approximately 94% were above 0 in a later analysis, which found that TCRs clustered in the first cohort also tended to co-occur in the 95 to 150 validation repertoires. The authors suggested that the approach could potentially be generalized to other disease states and immunological phenotypes. Across donors, most TCR sequences were observed very rarely, whereas some public TCRs were present in many individuals. The classifier was reported to diagnose cytomegalovirus status with high specificity and sensitivity in both the original cohort and the validation cohort. A few of the identified cytomegalovirus-associated TCR beta chains were confirmed in vitro to be specific for cytomegalovirus antigens. The study listed over 150 TCR beta chains as associated with cytomegalovirus. A later analysis had no HLA typing for the validation cohort, so co-occurrence there was scored across all 130 or so repertoires.

Donors formed part of the validation cohort, which comprised over a hundred subjects and was distinct from the first cohort of 550 to 850 subjects. Cut back by 1 base and 5 bases, the V and J ends lie 12 bases apart. The germline V gene sets CDR1 to SGHNT and CDR2 to YENEEA. The CDR3 holds 15 amino acids from the cysteine to the phenylalanine. Solely the CDR3 DNA is kept, with 45 bases framed from the first base. Receptor amplification or capture employed the immunoSEQ multiplex PCR assay. The authors processed their data as follows. A statistical classification framework was built to diagnose cytomegalovirus status from the catalog of TCR beta chain sequences. TCRdb took over this immuneACCESS table, retaining in-frame rearrangements with V and J assigned. Such tables are incomplete; in checked studies, under half of the missing clones stem from an unresolved V gene, and the remainder is unexplained. Clone size and the V and J calls come from that table; the DNA yielded D and trimming. The sample has tens of thousands of clones on record, just under 95% of them singletons. The top ten clonotypes cover 0.67% of the sample.

The sequence is built from TRBV11-3 and TRBJ2-4, and possibly TRBD2, on 5 matching bases. Material: PBMCs. The sequence was obtained from a man between 18 and 29 years old in good health and CMV-seronegative. DNA sequence: TGTGCCAGCAGCTTAGGGACGGGAAGTCAAAACATTCAGTACTTC. This gives the protein CASSLGTGSQNIQYF.